This record concerns one T cell receptor (beta chain) sequence. Its antigen remains unknown. Clones were read by immunoSEQ multiplex PCR, and TCRdb kept only the in-frame ones, dropping some. The table shows about 2.4 million clones, with 93% occurring only once. The sample is drawn from a study of shared clonotypes between healthy human individuals. Study at large: The plates for each donor numbered three CD4 naive, three CD4 memory, two CD8 naive and one CD8 memory. Study results and caveats: Generation probabilities of non-shared clonotypes were lower (relative to those shared by all four donors). In a handful of donors, around 4.5% of naive CD4 clonotypes appeared in common.

The germline CDR1 and CDR2 sequences are SGHTA and FQGTGA. Deletions cut 4 bases from V and 4 bases from J, with 8 bases between. The CDR3 contains 13 residues. The material sequenced was naive CD4+ T cells from PBMCs. Stated subset: CD45RA+ positively selected. This chain uses TRBV7-3 with TRBJ1-3; no reliable D call. The receptor was isolated from a man aged 18 to 30 in good health. Some clones in this sample may be carry-over from other donors' samples. This chain's CDR3 is CASSSSQGNTIYF. CDR3 DNA sequence: TGTGCCAGCAGCTCGTCCCAGGGAAACACCATATATTTT.